Listed below are T cell receptor beta chains from one sample, sequenced in a study of identical twins. In TCRdb, the 5' RACE reads were re-called with MiXCR into one record per CDR3 protein. The sample contains about 200,000 distinct CDR3 sequences, 8% to 11% of which appear only once. Input material: memory T cells sorted from blood. These receptors came from a man between 45 and 60 years old in good health. CDR3s include the opening cysteine and the closing phenylalanine or tryptophan. A D gene is named only where the DNA matches it firmly. Clone size, where shown, is once, few, many, or a class for clones that have expanded.

V: TRBV29-1; D: TRBD1; J: TRBJ1-1; size: many; DNA: TGCAGCGCCGGACAGGGAGGGAACACTGAAGCTTTCTTT; CDR3: CSAGQGGNTEAFF
V: TRBV20-1; D: TRBD2; J: TRBJ2-5; size: many; DNA: TGCAGTGCTTCGCCGGGACTAGCGGGAGTTTCGGAGACCCAGTACTTC; CDR3: CSASPGLAGVSETQYF
V: TRBV30; D: -; J: TRBJ2-3; size: -; DNA: TGTGCCTGGAAGGTAAAAGCAACAGATACGCAGTATTTT; CDR3: CAWKVKATDTQYF
V: TRBV24-1; D: TRBD2; J: TRBJ2-2; size: many; DNA: TGTGCCACCAGTGATACCTCAGGACTAGCGGGGGAATACGGGGAGCTGTTTTTT; CDR3: CATSDTSGLAGEYGELFF
V: TRBV6-1; D: -; J: TRBJ2-7; size: -; DNA: TGTGCCAGCAGAGCGACAGATATCTCCTACGAGCAGTACTTC; CDR3: CASRATDISYEQYF
V: TRBV4-3; D: -; J: TRBJ2-7; size: -; DNA: TGCGCCAGCAGCCAAAACGGGATATCGAGTGAGCAGTACTTC; CDR3: CASSQNGISSEQYF
V: TRBV6-1; D: -; J: TRBJ2-6; size: -; DNA: TGTGCCAGCAGTGATAGGATTGGTGGGGCCAACGTCCTGACTTTC; CDR3: CASSDRIGGANVLTF
V: TRBV29-1; D: -; J: TRBJ1-4; size: -; DNA: TGCAGCGTAAAACAGGGCGAAAAACTGTTTTTT; CDR3: CSVKQGEKLFF
V: TRBV29-1; D: -; J: TRBJ1-2; size: many; DNA: TGCAGCGTTCGGGCTCTTCACCATGGCTACACCTTC; CDR3: CSVRALHHGYTF
V: TRBV25-1; D: -; J: TRBJ2-5; size: -; DNA: TGTGCCAGCAGTGAACAGGGGCAGAGGGGGGAGACCCAGTACTTC; CDR3: CASSEQGQRGETQYF
V: TRBV7-9; D: -; J: TRBJ2-5; size: many; DNA: TGTGCCAGCAGCTTAGCCAGGTCTCAAGAGACCCAGTACTTC; CDR3: CASSLARSQETQYF
V: TRBV20-1; D: -; J: TRBJ2-3; size: many; DNA: TGCAGTGCTAGAGATCCCGATGGGCCGGGACGGAGATCAGATACGCAGTATTTT; CDR3: CSARDPDGPGRRSDTQYF
V: TRBV28; D: -; J: TRBJ1-5; size: many; DNA: TGTGCCAGCAGTCCAATAAGACAGTTCCTAAAGGAACAGCCCCAGCATTTT; CDR3: CASSPIRQFLKEQPQHF
V: TRBV7-2; D: -; J: TRBJ2-1; size: many; DNA: TGTGCCAGCAGCCCCCAAGGGATTGGAGAGCAGTTCTTC; CDR3: CASSPQGIGEQFF
V: TRBV4-1; D: -; J: TRBJ2-5; size: -; DNA: TGCGCCAGCAGCCAAGTCGGGGGCGTCGAGACCCAGTACTTC; CDR3: CASSQVGGVETQYF
V: TRBV10-3; D: TRBD2; J: TRBJ2-1; size: few; DNA: TGTGCCATCAGTGGTGGAAGGACCCGGACTAGCGGGAGTGGCTCCTACAATGAGCAGTTCTTC; CDR3: CAISGGRTRTSGSGSYNEQFF
V: TRBV29-1; D: -; J: TRBJ2-6; size: -; DNA: TGCAGCGTAAAACAGGGATCTGGGGCCAACGTCCTGACTTTC; CDR3: CSVKQGSGANVLTF
V: TRBV4-2; D: -; J: TRBJ2-5; size: many; DNA: TGTGCCAGCAGCCAAGAGGGCCGGCAAGAGACCCAGTACTTC; CDR3: CASSQEGRQETQYF
V: TRBV7-2; D: -; J: TRBJ1-5; size: many; DNA: TGTGCCAGCAGCTTAGCGCCGGGGGGTCAGCCCCAGCATTTT; CDR3: CASSLAPGGQPQHF
V: TRBV3-1; D: -; J: TRBJ1-4; size: -; DNA: TGTGCCAGCAGCCAAGACAGAAAGAATGAAAAACTGTTTTTT; CDR3: CASSQDRKNEKLFF
V: TRBV28; D: -; J: TRBJ1-4; size: few; DNA: TGTGCCAGCAGTTCCCCCGGCAGGGGAAGTAATGAAAAACTGTTTTTT; CDR3: CASSSPGRGSNEKLFF
V: TRBV20-1; D: -; J: TRBJ2-5; size: few; DNA: TGCAGTGCTAGAGTCTTCGGATATCACTACGAGACCCAGTACTTC; CDR3: CSARVFGYHYETQYF
V: TRBV29-1; D: TRBD1; J: TRBJ1-4; size: few; DNA: TGCAGCGCCAGGACAGGGGGTGAAAAACTGTTTTTT; CDR3: CSARTGGEKLFF